The sequence of this T cell receptor beta chain was determined in a study of identical twins. Regarding the study as a whole: Whereas memory repertoires showed no such difference, abundant cord blood beta clonotypes carried fewer insertions.

Via MiXCR, TCRdb re-called the 5' RACE reads, giving one row per CDR3 protein. The table includes 400,000 to 600,000 distinct CDR3 sequences, more than 20% detected once. CDR3 length: 14 amino acids. J lost 3 bases, V lost 5 bases, and 7 bases had no gene match. From germline, CDR1 is SGHAT and CDR2 FQNNGV. With regard to this clonotype: No antigen is known for it.

The data were also submitted as part of a second study, on yellow fever vaccine responses in identical twins.

The sample comprised CD4+ T cells sorted from blood. This receptor was obtained from a woman in her late teens or twenties in good health. The genes are TRBV11-2 and TRBJ2-7; 7 bases are a match to TRBD2. The CDR3 region has the DNA TGTGCCAGCAGCGCTCCAGCGGGGATCTACGAGCAGTACGTC. It codes for CASSAPAGIYEQYV.